This TCR beta chain was retrieved from a study of T cell responses to AZD1222 COVID-19 vaccine. Across the study: Samples with a second dose at about 4 or about 12 weeks were pooled together. General study points: No day 14 peak samples; only post-peak repertoires were characterized. In a largely white British group with more females than males, clonal diversity was possibly underestimated.

Germline V gene sequence: CDR1 SGHDN, CDR2 FVKESK. This CDR3 has 14 amino acids. Trimming took 1 base from V and 0 from J, leaving 7 bases between them. The assay was immunoSEQ multiplex PCR, and TCRdb's table has in-frame clones only and misses some. The sample gives 120,000 or so clones, about nine tenths of which show up once; under 9% is in the top ten. As to this clone: What it binds is unknown.

The sequences come from peripheral blood, collected on day 0 of AZD1222 vaccination. This clonotype originated in an adult in good health. The gene calls are TRBV14 and TRBJ2-7; D gene ambiguous. As DNA, the CDR3 is TGTGCCAGCAGCCAAGCCAGGAGCTCCTACGAGCAGTACTTC. This sequence encodes CASSQARSSYEQYF.